This TCR beta chain was identified during a study of T cell responses to AZD1222 COVID-19 vaccine. Study-level findings and limits: Increased Spike-specific TCR breadth and depth were observed after two AZD1222 doses.

J gave up 6 bases and V 6 bases, and 8 bases lay outside the gene matches. The length of the CDR3 is 15 residues. Germline values: CDR1 MNHEY, CDR2 SVGAGI. Regarding this clone: What it binds is not known.

TCRdb keeps only in-frame clones here, not all; method: immunoSEQ multiplex PCR. Of about 170,000 clones in the sample, 85% to 95% were seen once. The V and J genes are TRBV6-5 and TRBJ2-2; 9 bases fit TRBD1. The clonotype comes from an adult in good health. Here the sequenced sample was peripheral blood, taken on day 0 of AZD1222 vaccination. The CDR3 spells CASRPTGGLAGELFF. The CDR3 DNA reads as TGTGCCAGCAGACCTACAGGGGGCTTGGCCGGGGAGCTGTTTTTT.